The clone carrying this TCR beta chain was counted only a few times. Regions amplified from RNA transcripts were the TCR beta CDR3 regions. The HTBI primer set drove a first-round RT-PCR of the TCR CDR3. In TCRdb, the multiplex PCR reads were re-called with MiXCR into one record per CDR3 protein. In the table there are approximately 600,000 distinct CDR3 sequences, around 21% of which are singletons. This specimen belongs to a study of T cells in Graves' hyperthyroidism and ophthalmopathy. CDR3 length: 15 amino acids. From germline, CDR1 is KGHSH and CDR2 LQKENI. With 1 base removed from V and 6 bases from J, the gap between germline ends came to 14 bases.

The material sequenced was blood. The clonotype comes from a man aged 25-45 years with Graves' ophthalmopathy. The chain has TRBV18 and TRBJ2-3; D gene ambiguous. CDR3 sequence reads: CASSPRTTIQDTQYF. CDR3 DNA: TGTGCCAGCTCACCACGGACGACAATCCAGGATACGCAGTATTTT.